Below are 25 T cell receptor beta chains sequenced from a single sample in a study of CD8 T cells in ankylosing spondylitis. TCRdb independently ran MiXCR on the 5' RACE reads; one entry per CDR3 protein. The profile covers some 220,000 distinct CDR3 sequences, with about 10% appearing a single time and about 3% taken by the ten largest. Sequencing was performed on blood, either unsorted or a sorted T cell fraction (not recorded which). These TCRs come from a male donor with ankylosing spondylitis or in good health (not recorded which).

The table lists this clonotype with many counts. V usage is TRBV27 and J usage is TRBJ2-3; a possible D gene is TRBD1 (5 bases). V was pared by 0 bases and J by 3 bases, with 13 bases between. Germline assignment: CDR1 MNHEY and CDR2 SMNVEV (reference sequence). This CDR3 region has 16 residues. The CDR3 loop reads CASSLSPGLGTDTQYF. DNA for the CDR3: TGTGCCAGCAGTTTATCACCAGGGTTAGGGACAGATACGCAGTATTTT.

This clonotype was counted ten times or more. The V gene is TRBV4-2, the J gene TRBJ2-3, with 10 nucleotides matching TRBD2. CDR3 size: 20 residues. V trimming: 4 bases; J trimming: 1 base; junction bases outside the gene matches: 17. CDR1 is LGHNA and CDR2 is YNFKEQ in the germline V gene. CDR3 sequence (DNA): TGTGCCAGCAGCCCATTGGGGCTAGCGGGAGACTATGAGGGCACAGATACGCAGTATTTT. Translation: CASSPLGLAGDYEGTDTQYF.

This clonotype has at least ten counts. The chain carries TRBV20-1 and TRBJ2-3, with 12 bases matching TRBD2. The CDR3 totals 13 residues. Per germline, CDR1 DFQATT and CDR2 SNEGSKA (reference sequence). Trimming at V came to 5 bases and at J to 5 bases, leaving 2 bases not matched to a gene. CDR3 loop: CSALAGGQDTQYF. Written as DNA, the CDR3 is TGCAGTGCTCTAGCGGGGGGGCAAGATACGCAGTATTTT.

This clonotype was detected ten times or more. This CDR3 is CSARERGTGEDGYTF. The DNA for the CDR3 is TGCAGTGCTAGAGAGAGGGGGACAGGGGAGGATGGCTACACCTTC. V is TRBV20-1 and J is TRBJ1-2; 10 bases agree with TRBD1. The V gene's germline CDR1 is DFQATT and CDR2 SNEGSKA (reference sequence). This CDR3 region has 15 residues. Trimming cost V 0 bases and J 6 bases; bases outside gene matches: 7.

In this sample, this clonotype turned up many times. The chain employs TRBV21-1 and TRBJ1-1; the table's D call, TRBD1, has no DNA check behind it. TRBV21-1 is a pseudogene locus. The CDR3 length is 15 residues. CDR3 region: CASSPRQGGNTEAFF. DNA for the CDR3: TGTGCCAGCAGCCCAAGACAGGGGGGGAACACTGAAGCTTTCTTT.

The rearrangement links TRBV5-1 to TRBJ2-1; no clear D gene. Germline V gene sequence: CDR1 SGHRS, CDR2 YFSETQ. The CDR3 has 14 residues. V lost 4 bases, J lost 8 bases, and 16 bases lay in between. The CDR3 protein is CASSLAPPGDEQFF. DNA of the CDR3: TGCGCCAGCAGCCTCGCGCCCCCAGGTGATGAGCAGTTCTTC.

There are many counts of this clonotype. CDR3 sequence: CASSLEGLGENIQYF. The CDR3, as DNA: TGTGCCAGCAGCTTAGAAGGACTTGGAGAAAACATTCAGTACTTC. The chain is built from TRBV11-2 and TRBJ2-4; a weak D match, TRBD2 (5 bases). This CDR3 is built from 15 residues. The V end was cut by 0 bases, the J end by 5 bases, with 11 bases between. Germline CDR1 and CDR2: SGHAT and FQNNGV.

The genes are TRBV29-1 and TRBJ1-2; the D gene is possibly TRBD1 (6 bases). CDR1 SQVTM and CDR2 ANQGSEA come from the germline V gene. The CDR3 runs to 15 residues. Between the trimmed V and J ends, which lost 1 base and 5 bases, there was a span of 17 bases. The CDR3 here is CSVEVQGPLLYGYTF. The CDR3 coding sequence is TGCAGCGTTGAAGTACAGGGCCCGCTTCTATATGGCTACACCTTC.

This clonotype showed up many times. The chain is built from TRBV15 and TRBJ2-3, with D unresolved. CDR1 and CDR2 (germline): LNHNV, YYDKDF (reference sequence). The length of the CDR3 is 15 residues. V was clipped by 0 bases and J by 6 bases, with 13 bases between them. This chain's CDR3 is CATSRDSYSADTQYF. The CDR3 DNA follows: TGTGCCACCAGCAGAGATTCTTACAGCGCCGATACGCAGTATTTT.

This clonotype has at least ten counts. The chain has TRBV14 and TRBJ2-5, with TRBD2 matching over 9 bases. Germline CDR1 is SGHDN and CDR2 is FVKESK. Germline trimming cut 5 bases from V and 3 bases from J; bases unmatched to any gene: 10. CDR3 length equals 16 residues. In DNA, the CDR3 is TGTGCCAGCAGCTTTGGACTAGCGATTTCGGAAGAGACCCAGTACTTC. It yields the protein CASSFGLAISEETQYF.

In this sample, this clonotype turned up a few times. The genes are TRBV29-1 and TRBJ1-1; the D is unclear. Looked up from germline, CDR1 is SQVTM and CDR2 is ANQGSEA. V was shortened by 6 bases and J by 0 bases, with 11 bases between the two germline ends. This CDR3 is built from 13 residues. CDR3 nucleotide sequence: TGCAGCGTAGGAGATGGGCTGAACACTGAAGCTTTCTTT. Amino acids: CSVGDGLNTEAFF.

This clonotype has a handful of counts. This chain connects TRBV12-3 or TRBV12-4 to TRBJ1-2; 11 bases line up with TRBD1. The CDR3 extends over 15 amino acids. V lost 2 bases to trimming and J lost 5 bases; unmatched junction nucleotides: 4. CDR3 sequence reads: CASSLRTGGLYGYTF. DNA for the CDR3: TGTGCCAGCAGTTTAAGGACAGGGGGCCTATATGGCTACACCTTC.

The sample holds a few counts of this clonotype. The chain carries TRBV7-9 and TRBJ1-2; D gene unclear. The V and J ends lost 8 bases and 2 bases respectively, with 21 bases between them. In germline, CDR1 is SEHNR, CDR2 FQNEAQ (reference sequence). CDR3 length equals 16 residues. This chain's CDR3 is CASVPPGTGPNYGYTF. CDR3 nucleotides: TGTGCCAGCGTACCACCCGGAACGGGCCCGAACTATGGCTACACCTTC.

The table lists this clonotype with many counts. CDR3 sequence: CASSERGHYEQYF. CDR3 nucleotides: TGTGCCAGCAGCGAGAGGGGACACTACGAGCAGTACTTC. This rearrangement joins TRBV7-8 to TRBJ2-7; D is perhaps TRBD1 (6 bases). V lost 5 bases and J 3 bases, leaving 11 bases between the germline ends. The CDR3 runs to 13 residues. The germline gives CDR1 SGHVS, CDR2 FQNEAQ.

The table lists this clonotype with a few counts. This chain links TRBV7-9 with TRBJ2-7, with D unclear. Germline CDR1 is SEHNR and CDR2 is FQNEAQ (reference sequence). V was clipped by 3 bases and J by 2 bases, with 8 bases between them. This CDR3 has 13 amino acids. The CDR3 region is CASSFGFPYEQYF. The CDR3 nucleotides are TGTGCCAGCAGCTTCGGTTTTCCCTACGAGCAGTACTTC.

This clonotype was detected many times. The V call is TRBV4-1, the J call TRBJ2-7, with D possibly matching TRBD1 (6 bases). The V and J ends lost 1 base and 6 bases respectively, with 22 bases between them. The CDR3 is 17 residues long. The germline gives CDR1 MGHRA, CDR2 YSYEKL. The CDR3 coding sequence is TGCGCCAGCAGCCAAGCCTGGCGGGCAGGGGCCGAGAGCGAGCAGTACTTC. It encodes CASSQAWRAGAESEQYF.

This clonotype was recorded many times. The genes are TRBV12-3 or TRBV12-4 and TRBJ2-7; 7 bases match TRBD1. There are 14 residues in the CDR3. V shed 6 bases, J shed 4 bases, and the junction held 9 bases outside the gene matches. This chain's CDR3 is CASRPGQNVYEQYF. DNA for the CDR3: TGTGCCAGCAGGCCGGGACAGAACGTGTACGAGCAGTACTTC.

This clonotype was seen ten or more times. The chain uses TRBV6-1 and TRBJ2-7, with TRBD2 as a possible D gene (6 bases). Germline loops: CDR1 MNHNS, CDR2 SASEGT. V lost 5 bases and J 0 bases, leaving 8 bases between the germline ends. The CDR3 is made up of 13 amino acids. CDR3 loop: CASSRESSYEQYF. The CDR3 nucleotides are TGTGCCAGCAGTCGGGAGAGCTCCTACGAGCAGTACTTC.

The chain has TRBV12-3 or TRBV12-4 and TRBJ2-2; D is unclear. Trimming removed 6 bases from V and 3 bases from J, with 5 bases in between. The CDR3 is 12 amino acids. Written as DNA, the CDR3 is TGTGCCAGCAGCCACCACACCGGGGAGCTGTTTTTT. Its protein product is CASSHHTGELFF.

This clonotype has at least ten counts. This chain uses TRBV10-3 with TRBJ2-1, with 12 nucleotides matching TRBD2. V shed 6 bases and J 4 bases; nucleotides not matched to a gene: 4. This CDR3 has 15 amino acids. Germline V gene data show CDR1 as ENHRY and CDR2 as SYGVKD. CDR3 DNA: TGTGCCATCAGCGCTGGACTAGCGGGGTACAATGAGCAGTTCTTC. This sequence encodes CAISAGLAGYNEQFF.

This clonotype was counted ten times or more. The genes are TRBV11-2 and TRBJ1-1; 7 bases agree with TRBD1. This CDR3 spans 15 amino acids. V lost 5 bases and J lost 1; bases outside the gene matches: 7. Germline V CDR1 and CDR2: SGHAT, FQNNGV. CDR3 region: CASSQGGQRNTEAFF. CDR3 sequence (DNA): TGTGCCAGCAGCCAGGGGGGACAGAGGAACACTGAAGCTTTCTTT.

This clonotype was picked up many times. V gene TRBV30 combines with J gene TRBJ1-5; D unresolved. Germline-derived CDR1 and CDR2 are GTSNPN and SVGIG (reference sequence). This CDR3 is built from 14 residues. V was cut by 8 bases and J by 9 bases, with 23 bases left in between. The CDR3 sequence is CAGDAGFKGSPQHF. In DNA form, the CDR3 reads TGTGCCGGGGATGCGGGGTTCAAGGGATCGCCCCAGCATTTT. Full variable domain (remainder filled in from reference TRBV30 and TRBJ1-5): SQTIHQWPATLVQPVGSPLSLECTVEGTSNPNLYWYRQAAGRGLQLLFYSVGIGQISSEVPQNLSASRPQDRQFILSSKKLLLSDSGFYLCAGDAGFKGSPQHFGDGTRLSIL.

V usage is TRBV3-1 and J usage is TRBJ2-4; TRBD1 might be the D (5 bases). The germline gives CDR1 LGHDT, CDR2 YNNKEL (reference sequence). CDR3 length equals 13 residues. Trimming removed 2 bases from V and 6 bases from J, with 8 bases in between. In DNA form, the CDR3 reads TGTGCCAGCAGCCAACAGGGCACAAACATTCAGTACTTC. Protein: CASSQQGTNIQYF.

Concerning this clonotype: Relative to the germline gene, one junction end is altered; a read error may explain this. CDR3 bases: TGTACCAGCAGCTTGGGTTCGCGGGGGGGCCTCTACAATGAGCAGTTCTTC. This codes for CTSSLGSRGGLYNEQFF. V gene TRBV5-4 combines with J gene TRBJ2-1; 9 bases fit TRBD2. CDR3 length: 17 residues. Germline assignment: CDR1 SGHNT and CDR2 YYREEE (reference sequence). The whole variable domain, filled in from reference TRBV5-4 and TRBJ2-1, reads ETGVTQSPTHLIKTRGQQVTLRCSSQSGHNTVSWYQQALGQGPQFIFQYYREEENGRGNFPPRFSGLQFPNYSSELNVNALELDDSALYLCTSSLGSRGGLYNEQFFGPGTRLTVL.

This clonotype was seen ten or more times. The rearrangement links TRBV12-3 or TRBV12-4 to TRBJ2-3; D is possibly TRBD2 (6 bases). The CDR3 has 15 residues. V was clipped by 5 bases and J by 0 bases, with 12 bases between them. Written as DNA, the CDR3 is TGTGCCAGCAGTCCCAGGGACTTTAGCACAGATACGCAGTATTTT. Amino acids: CASSPRDFSTDTQYF.